The present entry profiles one T cell receptor (beta chain) with its context. Its antigen is not yet known. It has no much larger one-base neighbor in the sample; base qualities were not kept. TCRbeta CDR3 regions were amplified from genomic DNA by means of the immunoSEQ Assay, a bias-controlled multiplex PCR. Processing in the source paper ran as follows. Within the assay, amplification of reference gene primers was used to estimate how many nucleated cells each sample contained. Sequence reads were collapsed and filtered to measure the absolute abundance of every unique TCRbeta CDR3 rearrangement. For each sample, productive Simpson clonality was calculated by taking the square root of Simpson's diversity index across productive rearrangements. In TCRdb, the immuneACCESS table is reduced to in-frame sequences with V and J assigned. These tables do not hold every clone; where another copy was compared, an unresolved V gene accounts for under half, and the others remain unexplained. The DNA was the basis for D and trimming; V, J and clone size are from that table. Recorded for this sample are about 68,000 clones; 65% to 90% of them occurred a single time. The ten largest clones take up roughly 25% of the sample.

The CDR3 contains 16 residues, cysteine and phenylalanine counted. The sequence is cut down to CDR3 DNA, 48 bases in frame from base 1. Unmatched junction bases come to 7, with V trimmed by 5 bases and J by 6 bases. CDR1 and CDR2, looked up from the germline V gene, are ENHRY and SYGVKD. This specimen comes from a study of blood T cell repertoires in COVID-19 (dated by TCRdb to about 2020). In the study overall: Samples from collaborators originated in the United States, Italy and Spain and spanned both the acute and convalescent phases of COVID-19. The prospective study material was composed of cDNA or gDNA derived from T cells, B-cell-depleted T cells, or PBMCs. The dataset comprised deeply sampled blood TCRbeta repertoires from subjects exposed to, actively infected with, or recovered from COVID-19. The repertoires were released in a freely available public database meant as a resource for research on the immune response to SARS-CoV-2. Samples came from the ongoing ImmuneRACE study (first 160 participants) plus 1,254 subjects from 6 global collaborators. Nearly every sample came with metadata listing a de-identified subject ID, COVID-19 status, age in years and sex. Where available, HLA class I and class II types were taken from metadata supplied by the sample provider and were not determined by assay-based typing. Points the paper makes about the study in general: The amount of clinical and demographic metadata varied by source and participant and was provided uncurated.

Collaborating institutions collected whole blood in K2EDTA tubes following their own protocols. Collaborator samples were shipped for TCRbeta analysis as frozen whole blood, isolated PBMCs, or DNA extracted from either sample type. The sequencing sample was made of peripheral blood. The rearrangement combines TRBV10-3 with TRBJ2-1; TRBD2 matches 13 bases in the middle. The clonotype was recovered from a man in his fifties with acute or convalescent COVID-19. The nucleotide sequence is given as TGTGCCATCAGTAATCCGGGACTAGCGGGGTTCAATGAGCAGTTCTTC. This yields the protein CAISNPGLAGFNEQFF.